These T cell receptor beta chains were read from a single sample in a study of blood T cell repertoires in COVID-19. Data came from immunoSEQ multiplex PCR; TCRdb stores just in-frame clones and leaves some out. This table has under 550,000 clones, roughly 90% appearing once. Sequenced: peripheral blood. The receptors derive from a young man with COVID-19, enrolled during active disease. Each CDR3 is given with its conserved first and last residue. D genes are given only for firm matches. For some rows the clone size is stated as once, few or many, or as a class when expanded; others skip it.

clone size	D gene	V gene	J gene	CDR3 protein	CDR3 DNA
NA	NA	TRBV24-1	TRBJ2-1	CATSDRDGSAYNEQFF	TGTGCCACCAGTGATCGCGACGGGAGTGCCTACAATGAGCAGTTCTTC
NA	TRBD2	TRBV5-1	TRBJ2-3	CASSLLASGGALDTQYF	TGCGCCAGCAGCTTGTTGGCTAGCGGGGGGGCCTTAGATACGCAGTATTTT
NA	NA	TRBV7-9	TRBJ2-5	CASSLFVGRETQYF	TGTGCCAGCAGCTTATTTGTGGGGCGCGAGACCCAGTACTTC
NA	NA	TRBV4-1	TRBJ2-7	CASSQGQTYEQYF	TGCGCCAGCAGCCAAGGACAGACCTACGAGCAGTACTTC
NA	NA	TRBV12-3/TRBV12-4	TRBJ2-1	CASSLQGYNEQFF	TGTGCCAGCAGTTTACAGGGCTACAATGAGCAGTTCTTC
NA	TRBD2	TRBV9	TRBJ2-3	CASSLAGVEDTQYF	TGTGCCAGCAGCCTAGCGGGAGTTGAAGATACGCAGTATTTT
NA	TRBD1	TRBV19	TRBJ2-7	CASSPRQGYEQYF	TGTGCCAGTAGTCCGCGACAGGGTTACGAGCAGTACTTC
NA	NA	TRBV25-1	TRBJ1-1	CASSGGGEAFF	TGTGCCAGCAGTGGAGGGGGTGAAGCTTTCTTT
NA	NA	TRBV7-6	TRBJ1-3	CASSLVNSGSGNTIYF	TGTGCCAGCAGCTTAGTGAATTCGGGCTCTGGAAACACCATATATTTT
NA	NA	TRBV7-9	TRBJ1-2	CASSLYAGRENGYTF	TGTGCCAGCAGCTTATATGCCGGCAGGGAAAATGGCTACACCTTC
NA	NA	TRBV5-4	TRBJ1-1	CASSLIDNRMNTEAFF	TGTGCCAGCAGCTTAATTGACAACCGCATGAACACTGAAGCTTTCTTT
NA	NA	TRBV29-1	TRBJ1-1	CSLTGQTNTEAFF	TGCAGCTTGACCGGACAGACGAACACTGAAGCTTTCTTT
NA	TRBD1	TRBV5-1	TRBJ2-3	CASSPRTGSSTDTQYF	TGCGCCAGCAGCCCCAGGACAGGGTCAAGCACAGATACGCAGTATTTT
once	NA	TRBV2	TRBJ1-3	CASSPETVGNTIYF	TGTGCCAGCAGCCCCGAGACAGTAGGAAACACCATATATTTT
NA	NA	TRBV2	TRBJ2-7	CASSGTGTYEQYF	TGTGCCAGCAGTGGTACAGGGACCTACGAGCAGTACTTC
NA	TRBD1	TRBV5-1	TRBJ2-5	CASSLAARGQETQYF	TGCGCCAGCAGCTTGGCCGCCAGGGGGCAAGAGACCCAGTACTTC
NA	TRBD2	TRBV6-5	TRBJ2-7	CASRTSGGSYEQYF	TGTGCCAGCAGAACTAGCGGGGGCTCCTACGAGCAGTACTTC
NA	TRBD2	TRBV7-2	TRBJ2-5	CASSLTSGGEETQYF	TGTGCCAGCAGCTTAACTAGCGGGGGGGAAGAGACCCAGTACTTC
once	TRBD2	TRBV14	TRBJ2-6	CASGGSSGANVLTF	TGTGCCAGCGGCGGGAGCTCTGGGGCCAACGTCCTGACTTTC
NA	TRBD1	TRBV4-1	TRBJ1-2	CASSRGTAFYGYTF	TGCGCCAGCAGCCGAGGGACAGCCTTTTATGGCTACACCTTC
NA	NA	TRBV19	TRBJ1-3	CASSRDGRKADTIYF	TGTGCCAGTAGTAGGGACGGGAGGAAGGCGGACACCATATATTTT
NA	NA	TRBV30	TRBJ2-7	CAWSTGQNYYEQYF	TGTGCCTGGAGCACTGGACAGAACTACTACGAGCAGTACTTC
NA	TRBD1	TRBV2	TRBJ1-5	CASSEFRDRGQPQHF	TGTGCCAGCAGTGAGTTTAGGGACAGGGGGCAGCCCCAGCATTTT
few	NA	TRBV5-1	TRBJ1-5	CASSLEGRGNQPQHF	TGCGCCAGCAGCTTGGAGGGCAGGGGAAATCAGCCCCAGCATTTT
NA	NA	TRBV11-3	TRBJ2-2	CASSQPALGGGTGELFF	TGTGCCAGCAGCCAACCCGCCCTTGGGGGAGGCACCGGGGAGCTGTTTTTT
NA	TRBD2	TRBV19	TRBJ2-1	CASSTNGGGLGNEQFF	TGTGCCAGTAGTACTAACGGTGGGGGACTAGGCAATGAGCAGTTCTTC
NA	NA	TRBV14	TRBJ2-7	CASSQDRGYEQYF	TGTGCCAGCAGCCAAGACAGGGGCTACGAGCAGTACTTC
NA	TRBD1	TRBV18	TRBJ2-5	CASSRNKGGEETQYF	TGTGCCAGCTCCCGGAACAAAGGGGGCGAGGAGACCCAGTACTTC
NA	TRBD2	TRBV6-2/TRBV6-3	TRBJ2-7	CASSPKWTSGRSQDEQYF	TGTGCCAGCAGCCCTAAATGGACTAGCGGGAGGTCCCAGGACGAGCAGTACTTC
NA	NA	TRBV28	TRBJ1-5	CASSLGGRAQPQHF	TGTGCCAGCAGTTTAGGGGGGAGGGCTCAGCCCCAGCATTTT
NA	TRBD2	TRBV5-1	TRBJ2-7	CASSLGASGPYEQYF	TGCGCCAGCAGCTTGGGGGCTAGCGGGCCCTACGAGCAGTACTTC
NA	TRBD1	TRBV24-1	TRBJ2-1	CATSDQGARKFF	TGTGCCACCAGTGATCAGGGGGCGCGGAAGTTCTTC
NA	NA	TRBV2	TRBJ1-6	CASKLIPGGGNSPLHF	TGTGCCAGCAAGCTCATCCCAGGCGGAGGGAATTCACCCCTCCACTTT
NA	NA	TRBV28	TRBJ2-7	CASSLWTGSLSYEQYF	TGTGCCAGCAGTTTATGGACGGGGAGCCTCTCCTACGAGCAGTACTTC
NA	TRBD1	TRBV27	TRBJ1-6	CASSPGQGVSSPLHF	TGTGCCAGCAGCCCGGGACAGGGGGTATCTTCACCCCTCCACTTT